The text below deals with one T cell receptor (beta chain). Original data processing: Using reference gene primer amplification, nucleated cell counts were estimated. Libraries were prepared by immunoSEQ multiplex PCR; TCRdb keeps only in-frame clonotypes and omits some of them. The V and J calls and clone size were taken over from that table, and D and trimming were inferred from the DNA. The sample has 300,000 to 350,000 clones, around 90% seen once. These data originate in a study of blood T cell repertoires in COVID-19. Study at large: PBMCs, B-cell-depleted T cells, or T cells provided the cDNA or gDNA that made up the material.

CDR3 length equals 17 residues. With 4 bases removed from V and 2 bases from J, the gap between germline ends came to 20 bases. The V gene's germline CDR1 is LGHDT and CDR2 YNNKEL (reference sequence). The chain couples TRBV3-1 (or the pseudogene TRBV3-2) to TRBJ2-5; possibly TRBD1 for D (6 bases). The receptor was derived from a man aged 18 to 30 with active or convalescent COVID-19. The sample consisted of peripheral blood. The CDR3 loop reads CASSRQWGPNLQETQYF. The CDR3 bases are TGTGCCAGCAGCCGCCAGTGGGGGCCAAACCTACAAGAGACCCAGTACTTC.